This T cell receptor (beta chain) was captured in a study of T-cell memory formation after mild COVID-19. About the study: The TCR clusters were mostly specific to one donor.

Study results and limitations: CD4+ contracting clones were found mainly in CM and EM, and CD8+ ones in EMRA.

This CDR3 is built from 12 residues. Trimming removed 0 bases from V and 6 bases from J, with 5 bases in between. This clonotype has more than one count but fewer than ten. The antigen remains unidentified. 5'RACE, which relied on constant-segment primers, yielded TCR alpha and TCR beta cDNA libraries carrying sample barcodes and UMIs. TCRdb passed the 5' RACE reads through MiXCR, listing each CDR3 protein once. The data hold around 260,000 distinct CDR3 sequences, with roughly 17% observed a single time. Sequences were obtained from PBMCs or a T cell subset sorted from them (not recorded which). This chain connects TRBV12-3 or TRBV12-4 to TRBJ1-1, with unresolved D. The receptor's source is a young man who had mild COVID-19 (a few samples of this study predate the infection). Cell type and time point are not known. The CDR3 nucleotides are TGTGCCAGCAGTTTAGCGCGCCCTGAAGCTTTCTTT. This gives the protein CASSLARPEAFF.